These 31 T cell receptor beta chains were sequenced from one sample in a study of T cell responses to AZD1222 COVID-19 vaccine. Sequencing used immunoSEQ multiplex PCR; TCRdb keeps in-frame clones, though not all of them. The sample has around 180,000 clones, 90% to 95% seen once; the top ten hold 7.5% to 10%. The sequencing here drew on peripheral blood, taken on day 0 of AZD1222 vaccination. These receptors originate from an adult in good health.

This chain uses TRBV24-1 with TRBJ1-2; D call uncertain. The CDR3 is 13 amino acids. The V gene lost 4 bases and the J gene lost 10 bases, with 15 bases spanning the gap. Germline assignment: CDR1 KGHDR and CDR2 SFDVKD. The CDR3 DNA sequence: TGTGCCACCAGTGACCGAACCGACCGATACTACACCTTC. This gives the protein CATSDRTDRYYTF.

The CDR3 nucleotides read TGTGCCAGCAGTTTTAGGGACAGGGACACCTACGAGCAGTACTTC. It translates to CASSFRDRDTYEQYF. V and J are TRBV27 and TRBJ2-7, with 9 bases that match TRBD1. J gave up 2 bases and V 3 bases, and 5 bases lay outside the gene matches. The length of the CDR3 is 15 residues. Germline V lookup: CDR1 MNHEY, CDR2 SMNVEV (reference sequence).

The chain couples TRBV10-1 to TRBJ1-5; possibly TRBD1 for D (5 bases). Trimming shortened V by 3 bases and J by 11 bases, and 20 bases separated the two germline ends. Looked up from germline, CDR1 is WNHNN and CDR2 is SYGVQD (reference sequence). The CDR3 consists of 15 residues. This chain's CDR3 is CASSESRGPLAAQHF. The CDR3, as DNA: TGCGCCAGCAGTGAATCTCGGGGACCGCTGGCGGCCCAGCATTTT.

The chain carries TRBV28 and TRBJ2-7; D unclear. Between the trimmed V and J ends, which lost 10 bases and 4 bases, there was a span of 23 bases. The V gene's germline CDR1 is MDHEN and CDR2 SYDVKM. This CDR3 comprises 15 residues. The CDR3 DNA reads TGTGCCACTTCACCGGCGTCTCGAGTGCGGTACGAGCAGTACTTC. Its protein is CATSPASRVRYEQYF. The variable domain in full, with the rest retrieved from reference TRBV28 and TRBJ2-7, is DVKVTQSSRYLVKRTGEKVFLECVQDMDHENMFWYRQDPGLGLRLIYFSYDVKMKEKGDIPEGYSVSREKKERFSLILESASTNQTSMYLCATSPASRVRYEQYFGPGTRLTVT.

This clone was seen just once. This chain uses TRBV10-3 with TRBJ2-2, with TRBD2 matching over 15 bases. The germline gives CDR1 ENHRY, CDR2 SYGVKD. There are 16 residues in the CDR3. Trimming removed 3 bases from V and 5 bases from J; junction bases left unmatched: 1. CDR3 in amino acids: CAISDGTSGRTGELFF. The CDR3 bases are TGTGCCATCAGTGATGGGACTAGCGGGAGGACCGGGGAGCTGTTTTTT.

The chain carries TRBV27 and TRBJ1-3; D gene unclear. V lost 5 bases and J lost 4, with 15 bases in between. The CDR3 has 15 residues. CDR1 is MNHEY and CDR2 is SMNVEV in the germline V gene (reference sequence). CDR3 protein: CASSLSGVPGNTIYF. Here the CDR3 DNA reads TGTGCCAGCAGTCTTAGCGGGGTTCCCGGAAACACCATATATTTT.

The chain employs TRBV27 and TRBJ2-7, with D perhaps assigned TRBD1 or TRBD2 (5 bases each). The CDR3 loop spans 11 amino acids. Germline V gene lookup returns CDR1 MNHEY and CDR2 SMNVEV (reference sequence). Trimming took off 6 bases at V and 6 bases at J, with 9 bases between the two ends. CDR3 bases: TGTGCCAGCAGGGGACCTAGCGAGCAGTACTTC. The encoded protein is CASRGPSEQYF.

This clone has only one observation. As DNA, the CDR3 is TGCGCCAGCAGTCGGACCCCAACAGGGATAGTGACGGAGACCCAGTACTTC. Amino acid sequence: CASSRTPTGIVTETQYF. This chain uses TRBV5-1 with TRBJ2-5; tentative D call: TRBD1 (6 bases). Per the germline V gene, CDR1 is SGHRS and CDR2 is YFSETQ. The CDR3 length is 17 residues. V was pared by 5 bases and J by 5 bases, with 25 bases between.

V is TRBV30 and J is TRBJ1-5; D not resolved. The CDR3 covers 14 residues. Germline values: CDR1 GTSNPN, CDR2 SVGIG (reference sequence). V was clipped by 2 bases and J by 5 bases, with 13 bases between them. The chain's CDR3 is CAWSSTADHQPQHF. CDR3 DNA sequence: TGTGCCTGGAGTTCAACAGCAGATCATCAGCCCCAGCATTTT. Variable domain in full (rest from reference TRBV30 and TRBJ1-5): SQTIHQWPATLVQPVGSPLSLECTVEGTSNPNLYWYRQAAGRGLQLLFYSVGIGQISSEVPQNLSASRPQDRQFILSSKKLLLSDSGFYLCAWSSTADHQPQHFGDGTRLSIL.

This rearrangement joins TRBV5-1 to TRBJ1-1; D is unresolved. Trimming took 0 bases from V and 0 from J, leaving 9 bases between them. This CDR3 spans 15 amino acids. Per the germline V gene, CDR1 is SGHRS and CDR2 is YFSETQ. The CDR3 sequence is CASSLGAVLNTEAFF. The CDR3, as DNA: TGCGCCAGCAGCTTGGGGGCAGTCCTGAACACTGAAGCTTTCTTT.

The J gene is TRBJ2-3, the V gene TRBV5-6; D is unclear. CDR1 and CDR2 from the germline V gene are SGHDT and YYEEEE. CDR3 length: 15 amino acids. Trimming cost V 1 base and J 1 base, with 10 bases left between them. The CDR3 nucleotides read TGTGCCAGCAGCTTGCACGGAACGGGCACAGATACGCAGTATTTT. Protein: CASSLHGTGTDTQYF.

This clone was seen once. The V and J genes are TRBV19 and TRBJ2-3, with a weak D call TRBD1 (5 bases). The germline V and J ends were trimmed by 0 bases and 5 bases, with 12 bases remaining between them. CDR1 LNHDA and CDR2 SQIVND come from the germline V gene (reference sequence). The CDR3 extends over 15 amino acids. The CDR3: CASSIDRGKGDTQYF. CDR3 coding DNA: TGTGCCAGTAGTATAGATAGGGGCAAGGGAGATACGCAGTATTTT.

This clone appeared a single time. This chain connects TRBV19 to TRBJ1-4, with 8 bases lining up with TRBD1. Germline lookup yields CDR1 LNHDA and CDR2 SQIVND (reference sequence). CDR3 length equals 12 residues. V lost 8 bases and J lost 7; bases outside the gene matches: 3. CDR3 residues: CASPDRGEKLFF. CDR3 nucleotide sequence: TGTGCCAGTCCCGACAGGGGTGAAAAACTGTTTTTT.

The chain couples TRBV28 to TRBJ2-1; the D gene is possibly TRBD1 (6 bases). Trimming shortened V by 8 bases and J by 4 bases, and 15 bases separated the two germline ends. This CDR3 region has 14 residues. Germline-derived CDR1 and CDR2 are MDHEN and SYDVKM. The chain's CDR3 is CASCYTGTYNEQFF. Here the CDR3 DNA reads TGTGCCAGCTGCTACACCGGGACATACAATGAGCAGTTCTTC.

The chain combines TRBV6-5 with TRBJ1-6; D is possibly TRBD1 (6 bases). This CDR3 has 12 residues. Germline V gene data show CDR1 as MNHEY and CDR2 as SVGAGI. V was pared by 8 bases and J by 14 bases, with 16 bases between. CDR3 coding DNA: TGTGCCAGCGGGGGGCCCCTGAGAACCCTCCACTTT. It codes for CASGGPLRTLHF.

The chain uses TRBV18 and TRBJ1-1; weak D call: TRBD1 (6 bases). V was pared by 2 bases and J by 7 bases, with 11 bases between. Germline V gene data show CDR1 as KGHSH and CDR2 as LQKENI. This CDR3 is built from 13 residues. The CDR3 DNA sequence: TGTGCCAGCTCACCAAGGGGGGGGATTGAAGCTTTCTTT. Its protein product is CASSPRGGIEAFF.

The chain is built from TRBV28 and TRBJ2-6; D perhaps matches TRBD1 (6 bases). V was trimmed by 6 bases and J by 0 bases, leaving 9 bases between them. CDR3 length: 15 residues. Germline V CDR1 and CDR2: MDHEN, SYDVKM. The CDR3 nucleotides are TGTGCCAGCAGGCCACAGGGCTCTGGGGCCAACGTCCTGACTTTC. Amino acid sequence: CASRPQGSGANVLTF.

This rearrangement joins TRBV2 to TRBJ1-1; D possibly corresponds to TRBD1 (5 bases). V lost 4 bases to trimming and J lost 5 bases, with 8 bases between them. This CDR3 region has 12 residues. Germline V gene lookup returns CDR1 SNHLY and CDR2 FYNNEI. This chain's CDR3 is CASSVGETEAFF. The CDR3 DNA reads TGTGCCAGCAGTGTGGGGGAAACTGAAGCTTTCTTT. Based on the CDR3 plus reference TRBV2 and TRBJ1-1, the full variable domain is EPEVTQTPSHQVTQMGQEVILRCVPISNHLYFYWYRQILGQKVEFLVSFYNNEISEKSEIFDDQFSVERPDGSNFTLKIRSTKLEDSAMYFCASSVGETEAFFGQGTRLTVV.

V and J are TRBV5-1 and TRBJ2-2; no reliable D call. Trimming removed 0 bases from V and 4 bases from J, with 7 bases in between. The CDR3 consists of 14 residues. CDR1 and CDR2 (germline): SGHRS, YFSETQ. The CDR3 spells CASSLDRSTGELFF. CDR3 nucleotide sequence: TGCGCCAGCAGCTTGGACAGATCCACCGGGGAGCTGTTTTTT. Full variable domain (outside the CDR3, taken from reference TRBV5-1 and TRBJ2-2): KAGVTQTPRYLIKTRGQQVTLSCSPISGHRSVSWYQQTPGQGLQFLFEYFSETQRNKGNFPGRFSGRQFSNSRSEMNVSTLELGDSALYLCASSLDRSTGELFFGEGSRLTVL.

V gene TRBV6-7 combines with J gene TRBJ2-1, with a weak D call TRBD2 (5 bases). TRBV6-7 is an ORF; its function is uncertain. This CDR3 comprises 14 residues. V lost 7 bases and J lost 8, with 18 bases in between. The CDR3 nucleotides are TGTGCCAGCAATACGGACTTTCAGACCGATGAGCAGTTCTTC. Its translation is CASNTDFQTDEQFF.

Only one count was recorded for this clone. V is TRBV19 and J is TRBJ2-2; 15 bases line up with TRBD2. Losses at the gene ends were 5 bases for V and 1 base for J; bases not matched to a gene: 8. This CDR3 is 19 amino acids long. Germline loops: CDR1 LNHDA, CDR2 SQIVND (reference sequence). The CDR3, as DNA: TGTGCCAGTAGTCCCGTCCCGGGACTAGCGGGAGGGAACACCGGGGAGCTGTTTTTT. It codes for CASSPVPGLAGGNTGELFF.

The chain couples TRBV9 to TRBJ2-5; unclear D gene. This CDR3 has 14 amino acids. V lost 3 bases to trimming and J lost 2 bases, with 11 bases between them. CDR1 is SGDLS and CDR2 is YYNGEE in the germline V gene. CDR3 nucleotide sequence: TGTGCCAGCAGCGGCACGGGTCCTCAAGAGACCCAGTACTTC. Its protein is CASSGTGPQETQYF.

J is TRBJ1-4 and V is TRBV5-8; the D is unclear. Germline V gives CDR1 SGHTS, CDR2 YDEGEE. Trimming removed 1 base at V and 4 bases at J, with 11 bases between. This CDR3 is built from 15 residues. The chain's CDR3 is CASSLRAVINEKLFF. CDR3 sequence (DNA): TGTGCCAGCAGCTTGCGGGCAGTAATTAATGAAAAACTGTTTTTT.

The gene calls are TRBV19 and TRBJ1-4; TRBD1 might be the D (6 bases). The CDR3 totals 14 residues. With 2 bases removed from V and 5 bases from J, the gap between germline ends came to 9 bases. Per the germline V gene, CDR1 is LNHDA and CDR2 is SQIVND (reference sequence). In DNA, the CDR3 is TGTGCCAGTAGTATATCGGGGGCGAATGAAAAACTGTTTTTT. As protein: CASSISGANEKLFF.

In the case of this clone: The junction departs from the called germline gene at one end, perhaps through a read error. This chain joins TRBV29-1 and TRBJ1-6, with TRBD1 matching 7 bases. Germline V CDR1 and CDR2: SQVTM, ANQGSEA. CDR3 size: 13 residues. The CDR3 region has the DNA TGCAGCGTCGAAGGGGGCCCCGGCTCACCCCTCCACTTT. This encodes CSVEGGPGSPLHF.

The J gene is TRBJ2-3, the V gene TRBV6-1, with D hard to call. This CDR3 contains 17 residues. Germline V gene lookup returns CDR1 MNHNS and CDR2 SASEGT. Trimming took 0 bases from V and 1 from J, leaving 14 bases between them. CDR3 sequence reads: CASSEAGQSWGTDTQYF. CDR3 nucleotides: TGTGCCAGCAGTGAAGCCGGGCAATCCTGGGGCACAGATACGCAGTATTTT.

This sequence joins TRBV9 and TRBJ2-2; possible D gene TRBD2, 5 bases. This CDR3 contains 18 residues. The germline gives CDR1 SGDLS, CDR2 YYNGEE. With 3 bases removed from V and 6 bases from J, the gap between germline ends came to 24 bases. The CDR3 spells CASSGYPGWSKQSGELFF. The CDR3 region has the DNA TGTGCCAGCAGCGGATATCCGGGGTGGAGTAAACAGTCCGGGGAGCTGTTTTTT.

DNA of the CDR3: TGTGCCAGCAGTTTAACCGGGACAGACAATTCACCCCTCCACTTT. Translation gives CASSLTGTDNSPLHF. V usage is TRBV6-5 and J usage is TRBJ1-6, with TRBD1 matching over 7 bases. Germline trimming cut 4 bases from V and 7 bases from J; bases unmatched to any gene: 7. The CDR3 is 15 residues long. The V gene's germline CDR1 is MNHEY and CDR2 SVGAGI.

V usage is TRBV11-2 and J usage is TRBJ2-4; perhaps TRBD1 as D (5 bases). Germline V gene sequence: CDR1 SGHAT, CDR2 FQNNGV. The CDR3 totals 16 residues. Between the trimmed V and J ends, which lost 0 bases and 9 bases, there was a span of 18 bases. The CDR3 DNA follows: TGTGCCAGCAGCTTAGATCTTGGCAGGGCTGACGGCATTCAGTACTTC. Protein: CASSLDLGRADGIQYF.

The chain recombines TRBV30 with TRBJ2-7; D call uncertain. The CDR3 contains 10 residues. The V and J ends lost 2 bases and 6 bases respectively, with 5 bases between them. Germline lookup yields CDR1 GTSNPN and CDR2 SVGIG (reference sequence). DNA of the CDR3: TGTGCCTGGAGTATAACCGAGCAGTACTTC. It yields the protein CAWSITEQYF.

The gene calls are TRBV18 and TRBJ2-2; a possible D gene is TRBD1 (5 bases). V gave up 6 bases and J gave up 9 bases, with 17 bases separating them. Germline CDR1 and CDR2: KGHSH and LQKENI. This CDR3 has 14 residues. The DNA of the CDR3 is TGTGCCAGCTCGACGACAGAACGTCTACGGGAGCTGTTTTTT. Translating gives CASSTTERLRELFF.